These T cell receptor beta chains were read from a single sample in a study of monozygotic twins with inflammatory bowel disease. TCRdb reprocessed the 5' RACE reads and keeps a single row for each CDR3 protein, giving no DNA. The sample totals some 300,000 distinct CDR3 sequences. Sequenced input: blood. These receptors were taken from a human donor with ulcerative colitis or Crohn's disease, or a healthy co-twin of an affected twin (not recorded which). CDR3s include the opening cysteine and the closing phenylalanine or tryptophan.

V	J	CDR3
TRBV12-3/TRBV12-4	TRBJ2-2	CASNPGPVTGELFF
TRBV2	TRBJ2-3	CASTVRTDTQYF
TRBV9	TRBJ2-3	CASSPHPSTDTQYF
TRBV6-6	TRBJ2-3	CASREISTDTQYF
TRBV7-2	TRBJ2-1	CASSSDPIDEQFF
TRBV5-1	TRBJ2-5	CASTRTGKETQYF
TRBV11-2	TRBJ2-5	CASRRGQGGETQYF
TRBV4-3	TRBJ1-5	CASSPTWARDLAPQHF
TRBV20-1	TRBJ1-5	CSARDPNQPQHF
TRBV19	TRBJ1-5	CASSIPGGNQPQHF
TRBV20-1	TRBJ1-1	CSASYREPEAFF
TRBV25-1	TRBJ2-1	CASSFSWTGVNEQFF
TRBV2	TRBJ2-1	CASSPQGLNEQFF
TRBV28	TRBJ2-3	CASRNRDTQYF
TRBV5-5	TRBJ2-3	CASSLVGRPDTQYF
TRBV19	TRBJ1-6	CARTNSGESDNSPLHF
TRBV7-2	TRBJ2-5	CASSLELTGVLETQYF
TRBV7-9	TRBJ2-6	CASSSGGFLGANVLTF
TRBV5-4	TRBJ2-6	CASSFKGSGANALTF
TRBV7-2	TRBJ1-2	CAQLEAVSNYGYTF
TRBV5-1	TRBJ2-7	CASSLFGTQYF
TRBV20-1	TRBJ1-4	CSASDTGPEKLFF
TRBV14	TRBJ2-3	CASSQGNQRGNTDTQYF
TRBV30	TRBJ2-7	CAWMDTSYEQYF
TRBV10-3	TRBJ1-5	CAISDAQPNQPQHF